This T cell receptor (beta chain) was sequenced for a study of T-cell reconstitution after alpha-beta-depleted transplantation in children. This clonotype was counted ten times or more. Its target is not known. For TCRbeta, the library was prepared with unique molecular identifiers. TCRdb reprocessed the PCR reads with MiXCR, giving one entry per CDR3 protein. The sample holds hundreds of thousands of distinct CDR3 sequences; 10% to 15% are singletons and the top ten take 0.75% to 0.85%. V shed 7 bases, J shed 0 bases, and the junction held 10 bases outside the gene matches. The CDR3 contains 16 residues. Study-level results: At the one-year point after transplant, T-cell counts and TCRbeta diversity were found to come mostly from T cells that had been newly produced.

The TCR sequence derives from a girl aged 2 to 9 with congenital amegakaryocytic thrombocytopenia, due to receive a stem cell transplant. The chain couples TRBV12-3 or TRBV12-4 to TRBJ2-3; 7 nucleotides agree with TRBD1. The starting material was PBMCs, obtained before TCRalphabeta/CD19-depleted stem cell transplant. CDR3 bases: TGTGCCAGCACCGACCCCACAGGGGCTAGCACAGATACGCAGTATTTT. This translates into CASTDPTGASTDTQYF.